A single sample is the source of the 18 T cell receptor beta chains below, sequenced in a study of T cells in Graves' hyperthyroidism and ophthalmopathy. Template material for amplifying TCR beta CDR3 regions consisted of RNA transcripts. Carried out on the TCR CDR3, a first-round RT-PCR used the HTBI primer set. Each CDR3 protein gets one entry after TCRdb re-called the multiplex PCR reads with MiXCR. The sample has around 290,000 distinct CDR3 sequences, about an eighth seen once. Sequenced sample: blood. All receptors come from a young woman with Graves' hyperthyroidism that later progressed to Graves' ophthalmopathy.

To note about this clonotype: It may be a read error: a sequence one base away is much more abundant. Lacking the conserved final phenylalanine or tryptophan, this CDR3 likely reflects a read error. The chain uses TRBV20-1 and TRBJ2-3; 9 bases match TRBD1. The CDR3 consists of 15 residues. Germline values: CDR1 DFQATT, CDR2 SNEGSKA (reference sequence). Trimming cost V 6 bases and J 2 bases; bases outside gene matches: 9. CDR3: CSASPGTGTTDTQYS. The CDR3 nucleotides are TGCAGTGCCTCCCCCGGGACAGGGACCACAGATACGCAGTATTCT.

This clonotype was counted ten times or more. DNA for the CDR3: TGTGCCAGCAGCTACCGACAGACTACAACTAATGAAAAACTGTTTTTT. Amino acid sequence: CASSYRQTTTNEKLFF. The chain employs TRBV7-6 and TRBJ1-4; a weak D match, TRBD1 (5 bases). The V and J ends lost 4 bases and 0 bases respectively, with 12 bases between them. This CDR3 has 16 amino acids. Germline V gene sequence: CDR1 SGHVS, CDR2 FNYEAQ.

This clonotype has ten or more counts. The CDR3 DNA sequence: TGCAGCGTTGAACCGGGACTGAAGCAGTTCTTC. Translated: CSVEPGLKQFF. The J gene is TRBJ2-1, the V gene TRBV29-1; D is possibly TRBD2 (6 bases). Trimming removed 2 bases at V and 11 bases at J, with 10 bases between. The CDR3 spans 11 residues. Germline CDR1 reads SQVTM; CDR2 reads ANQGSEA.

V gene TRBV7-9 combines with J gene TRBJ1-1, with no clear D. There are 13 residues in the CDR3. Germline CDR1 reads SEHNR; CDR2 reads FQNEAQ (reference sequence). Trimming left V 2 bases short and J 5 bases short, with 9 bases between. DNA of the CDR3: TGTGCCAGCAGCTTAAGAAGGGAAACTGAAGCTTTCTTT. Its protein product is CASSLRRETEAFF. Variable domain in full (rest from reference TRBV7-9 and TRBJ1-1): DTGVSQNPRHKITKRGQNVTFRCDPISEHNRLYWYRQTLGQGPEFLTYFQNEAQLEKSRLLSDRFSAERPKGSFSTLEIQRTEQGDSAMYLCASSLRRETEAFFGQGTRLTVV.

This clonotype was recorded at least ten times. This chain connects TRBV28 to TRBJ1-5; tentative D call: TRBD1 (5 bases). Trimming took 1 base from V and 5 from J, leaving 9 bases between them. Germline V gene lookup returns CDR1 MDHEN and CDR2 SYDVKM. The CDR3 is 14 amino acids. The CDR3 spells CASSLSGKHQPQHF. The CDR3 DNA reads as TGTGCCAGCAGTTTATCAGGGAAACATCAGCCCCAGCATTTT.

Ten or more counts support this clonotype. The rearrangement links TRBV28 to TRBJ2-3; 12 positions agree with TRBD2. This CDR3 is built from 16 residues. Germline V CDR1 and CDR2: MDHEN, SYDVKM. V shed 6 bases, J shed 5 bases, and the junction held 9 bases outside the gene matches. CDR3 sequence: CASSRRLAGDRDTQYF. The CDR3 region has the DNA TGTGCCAGCAGCCGCCGACTAGCGGGAGACAGAGATACGCAGTATTTT.

This clonotype occurred many times. This chain links TRBV27 with TRBJ2-7; 10 nucleotides align to TRBD2. This CDR3 is 15 amino acids long. Germline CDR1 and CDR2: MNHEY and SMNVEV (reference sequence). V lost 6 bases to trimming and J lost 5 bases; unmatched junction nucleotides: 10. The CDR3 protein is CASSLASGSRHEQYF. CDR3 DNA: TGTGCCAGCAGCCTCGCTAGCGGGAGTAGACACGAGCAGTACTTC.

This clonotype came up many times. The chain employs TRBV3-1 and TRBJ2-1; D call uncertain. V lost 0 bases, J lost 10 bases, and 10 bases lay in between. Per germline, CDR1 LGHDT and CDR2 YNNKEL (reference sequence). The CDR3 is 13 residues long. The CDR3 here is CASSQDEWREQFF. CDR3 nucleotides: TGTGCCAGCAGCCAAGATGAGTGGAGAGAGCAGTTCTTC.

This clonotype was counted many times. The CDR3 loop is CALGGLGGPIFSSYNEQFF. Here the CDR3 DNA reads TGTGCACTGGGGGGTCTGGGGGGCCCAATCTTCAGCTCCTACAATGAGCAGTTCTTC. This chain joins TRBV28 and TRBJ2-1; perhaps D is TRBD1 or TRBD2 (6 bases each). The CDR3 totals 19 residues. Germline V gives CDR1 MDHEN, CDR2 SYDVKM.

This clonotype has a count of ten or more. The chain combines TRBV7-2 with TRBJ2-1, with a tentative D call TRBD1 (6 bases). The CDR3 loop spans 15 amino acids. Germline CDR1 SGHTA, CDR2 FQGNSA. The ends were cut back, 4 bases at V and 1 base at J, with 11 bases in the middle. The CDR3 spells CASSYTGLSYNEQFF. The CDR3 bases are TGTGCCAGCAGCTATACAGGGCTATCCTACAATGAGCAGTTCTTC.

This clonotype was seen repeatedly, ten times or more. This sequence joins TRBV6-2 or TRBV6-3 and TRBJ1-1; D might be TRBD1 (5 bases). The CDR3 length is 15 residues. Germline CDR1 is MNHEY and CDR2 is SVGEGT. The germline V and J ends were trimmed by 1 base and 3 bases, with 12 bases remaining between them. CDR3 amino acids: CASSYWGFADTEAFF. DNA for the CDR3: TGTGCCAGCAGTTACTGGGGGTTTGCGGACACTGAAGCTTTCTTT.

This rearrangement joins TRBV12-3 or TRBV12-4 to TRBJ2-7; 7 bases map to TRBD1. This CDR3 contains 13 residues. J was trimmed by 2 bases and V by 7 bases; bases with no gene match: 5. The DNA of the CDR3 is TGTGCCAGCACCCAGGGGGAAGCCTACGAGCAGTACTTC. Its translation is CASTQGEAYEQYF.

This clonotype appeared many times. The chain is built from TRBV29-1 and TRBJ2-7; D is undetermined. CDR1 and CDR2 from the germline V gene are SQVTM and ANQGSEA. Deletions cut 8 bases from V and 3 bases from J, with 14 bases between. The CDR3 length is 12 residues. The CDR3 region is CSMIDDHYEQYF. The CDR3 DNA is TGCAGCATGATTGATGATCACTACGAGCAGTACTTC.

This clonotype was recorded many times. V gene TRBV11-2 combines with J gene TRBJ2-7; D tentatively fits TRBD1 or TRBD2 (6 bases each). The CDR3 contains 17 residues. The V gene lost 2 bases and the J gene lost 2 bases, with 19 bases spanning the gap. Germline CDR1 and CDR2: SGHAT and FQNNGV. CDR3 nucleotide sequence: TGTGCCAGCAGCTTAAGGGGGACTGGCGGGCGCCCCTACGAGCAGTACTTC. The encoded protein is CASSLRGTGGRPYEQYF.

V usage is TRBV5-1 and J usage is TRBJ2-3, with 8 bases fitting TRBD2. The junction had 12 bases not matched to a gene; V was cut back by 6 bases and J by 6 bases. CDR1 and CDR2 (germline): SGHRS, YFSETQ. There are 15 residues in the CDR3. Written as DNA, the CDR3 is TGCGCCAGCAATCTTGCGGGAGGAGCAATGGATACGCAGTATTTT. Translated: CASNLAGGAMDTQYF.

This clonotype appeared a few times. CDR3 protein: CASNRDLYNEQFF. The DNA for the CDR3 is TGTGCCAGCAACCGGGACTTATACAATGAGCAGTTCTTC. V usage is TRBV25-1 and J usage is TRBJ2-1, with a weak D call TRBD2 (6 bases). V was clipped by 7 bases and J by 4 bases, with 11 bases between them. The V gene's germline CDR1 is MGHDK and CDR2 SYGVNS. This CDR3 has 13 amino acids.

Remarks on this clonotype: Germline is not matched at one junction end, which may reflect a read error. The chain has TRBV20-1 and TRBJ2-1; 7 positions match TRBD2. This CDR3 comprises 14 residues. Germline CDR1 and CDR2: DFQATT and SNEGSKA (reference sequence). This chain's CDR3 is CSAHLTGTTNEQLF. CDR3 nucleotide sequence: TGCAGTGCTCACTTGACGGGGACTACCAATGAGCAGCTCTTC.

This clonotype was observed at least ten times. V usage is TRBV4-1 and J usage is TRBJ2-7; TRBD2 matches at 12 bases. The CDR3 loop spans 17 amino acids. Per germline, CDR1 MGHRA and CDR2 YSYEKL. J lost 2 bases, V lost 0 bases, and 5 bases had no gene match. CDR3 bases: TGCGCCAGCAGCCAAGATCCTAGCGGGAGGGGCGCCTACGAGCAGTACTTC. Translating it yields CASSQDPSGRGAYEQYF.